This is a list of T cell receptor beta chains from one sample in a study of T cell changes during pregnancy in multiple sclerosis. This table comes from immunoSEQ multiplex PCR, and its TCRdb copy is limited to in-frame clones, with some not included. Found here are about 48,000 clones, just over 85% of them singletons; the top ten hold around 1.3%. This material consisted of CD4+ T cells from peripheral blood mononuclear cells, taken in the second trimester of pregnancy. The receptors derive from a female donor with multiple sclerosis, enrolled in a pregnancy study. CDR3s include the opening cysteine and the closing phenylalanine or tryptophan. D genes are given only for firm matches. A row's size may be missing; if present it is once, few, many or a size class.

d_gene,j_gene,abundance,v_gene,len,CDR3aa,CDR3nt
TRBD2,TRBJ2-1,-,TRBV7-2,15,CASRRVSGSVNEQFF,TGTGCCAGCAGAAGGGTCAGCGGGAGTGTCAATGAGCAGTTCTTC
-,TRBJ2-1,-,TRBV25-1,15,CASSEVGAGGNEQFF,TGTGCCAGCAGTGAGGTAGGGGCTGGGGGGAATGAGCAGTTCTTC
-,TRBJ2-7,-,TRBV27,17,CASSSIRVAATSYEQYF,TGTGCCAGCAGTTCGATTAGGGTAGCGGCCACCTCCTACGAGCAGTACTTC
-,TRBJ1-5,few,TRBV30,14,CAWRRTGPNQPQHF,TGTGCCTGGAGGCGAACAGGACCCAATCAGCCCCAGCATTTT
TRBD1,TRBJ2-6,-,TRBV9,17,CASSPRVGTGGANVLTF,TGTGCCAGCAGCCCCCGGGTAGGGACAGGTGGGGCCAACGTCCTGACTTTC
TRBD1,TRBJ1-5,-,TRBV6-5,15,CASSRDRGGNQPQHF,TGTGCCAGCAGTAGGGACAGGGGGGGCAATCAGCCCCAGCATTTT
-,TRBJ1-2,-,TRBV25-1,17,CASTLGGATYFPYGYTF,TGTGCCAGCACTCTCGGGGGAGCAACTTATTTCCCCTATGGCTACACCTTC
-,TRBJ1-1,once,TRBV5-1,15,CASSLGTLTSTEAFF,TGCGCCAGCAGCTTGGGGACTTTGACCAGCACTGAAGCTTTCTTT
-,TRBJ1-2,-,TRBV5-1,16,CASSPGSARPNYGYTF,TGCGCCAGCAGCCCCGGGTCAGCCCGCCCCAACTATGGCTACACCTTC
-,TRBJ2-2,-,TRBV19,12,CASRLEGGELFF,TGTGCCAGTAGGTTGGAGGGGGGGGAGCTGTTTTTT
-,TRBJ2-7,-,TRBV6-5,15,CASSLQGPGFYEQYF,TGTGCCAGCAGTTTACAGGGTCCAGGATTCTACGAGCAGTACTTC
TRBD1,TRBJ1-5,-,TRBV6-5,15,CASSYTGGGLQPQHF,TGTGCCAGCAGTTATACAGGGGGCGGTTTGCAGCCCCAGCATTTT
TRBD1,TRBJ2-6,-,TRBV6-6,15,CASNTQGTGANVLTF,TGTGCCAGCAACACACAGGGGACTGGGGCCAACGTCCTGACTTTC
TRBD1,TRBJ2-3,-,TRBV19,15,CAGQGGLGGTDTQYF,TGTGCCGGCCAAGGGGGCTTAGGGGGAACAGATACGCAGTATTTT
TRBD1,TRBJ1-1,-,TRBV9,14,CASTRTTGGAEAFF,TGTGCCAGCACCAGAACAACAGGGGGAGCTGAAGCTTTCTTT
-,TRBJ2-7,-,TRBV11-2,13,CASSTQGLGEQYF,TGTGCCAGCAGCACCCAGGGGCTAGGGGAGCAGTACTTC
-,TRBJ2-7,-,TRBV18,14,CASSPPGGTGEQYF,TGTGCCAGCTCACCACCGGGCGGGACGGGCGAGCAGTACTTC
-,TRBJ2-2,-,TRBV2,13,CASRATNTGELFF,TGTGCCAGCAGGGCCACAAACACCGGGGAGCTGTTTTTT
-,TRBJ2-1,-,TRBV9,13,CASSVVGAGEQFF,TGTGCCAGCAGCGTAGTGGGAGCTGGTGAGCAGTTCTTC
TRBD1,TRBJ2-7,-,TRBV30,16,CAWTLPGGQGAHEQYF,TGTGCCTGGACCTTACCTGGAGGACAGGGGGCTCACGAGCAGTACTTC
TRBD2,TRBJ2-7,few,TRBV19,15,CASSIGLADSYEQYF,TGTGCCAGTAGTATAGGGCTAGCGGACTCCTACGAGCAGTACTTC
TRBD2,TRBJ2-7,once,TRBV7-2,19,CASSLRPGLAGVHAIEQYF,TGTGCCAGCAGCTTGCGCCCGGGACTAGCGGGAGTACACGCCATCGAGCAGTACTTC
TRBD2,TRBJ2-5,-,TRBV28,14,CASSIHSGGETQYF,TGTGCCAGCAGTATACATAGCGGGGGAGAGACCCAGTACTTC
-,TRBJ2-7,-,TRBV4-1,13,CASSQDMGYEQYF,TGCGCCAGCAGCCAAGACATGGGCTACGAGCAGTACTTC
-,TRBJ2-7,few,TRBV29-1,13,CSATQDSPYEQYF,TGCAGCGCTACCCAGGACTCACCCTACGAGCAGTACTTC
TRBD1,TRBJ1-2,-,TRBV7-2,14,CASSLESRGYGYTF,TGTGCCAGCAGCTTAGAATCCAGGGGGTATGGCTACACCTTC
-,TRBJ2-7,-,TRBV6-5,13,CASSYTVFYEQYF,TGTGCCAGCAGTTACACAGTATTCTACGAGCAGTACTTC
TRBD2,TRBJ2-3,-,TRBV6-1,14,CASSERGSPDTQYF,TGTGCCAGCAGTGAACGCGGGAGCCCCGATACGCAGTATTTT
TRBD1,TRBJ2-2,-,TRBV6-1,14,CASRGQGATGELFF,TGTGCCAGCAGGGGACAGGGGGCGACCGGGGAGCTGTTTTTT
TRBD2,TRBJ2-1,-,TRBV18,15,CASSREGSLYNEQFF,TGTGCCAGCTCACGGGAGGGTTCGCTCTACAATGAGCAGTTCTTC